A single sample is the source of the 21 T cell receptor beta chains below, sequenced in a study of healthy donors' naive CD4 and CD8 T cells. TCR libraries were built from about 500 ng of total RNA by linear amplification. One entry per CDR3 protein, called by TCRdb with MiXCR from the reads. The sample records about 180,000 distinct CDR3 sequences, around 70% being singletons. The sequencing sample was made of naive CD4+ and CD8+ T cells sorted from blood, pooled from several donors. The source is a pool of human donors in good health; the sample pools cells from several healthy donors.

The J gene is TRBJ2-5, the V gene TRBV6-5, with TRBD2 as a possible D gene (5 bases). CDR3 length equals 13 residues. Germline CDR1 is MNHEY and CDR2 is SVGAGI. V lost 4 bases, J lost 9 bases, and 15 bases lay in between. The DNA for the CDR3 is TGTGCCAGCAGTTTAGGTGTCGGGGTGGCCCAGTACTTC. Translation: CASSLGVGVAQYF.

The chain employs TRBV7-8 and TRBJ2-1; 8 bases agree with TRBD1. The DNA end is more similar to TRBJ2-7, so the J call may be wrong. Looked up from germline, CDR1 is SGHVS and CDR2 is FQNEAQ. This CDR3 contains 14 residues. CDR3 coding DNA: TGTGCCAGCAGCTTAGGAGGGACAGGCAACGAGCAGTACTTC. Translation gives CASSLGGTGNEQYF.

The chain carries TRBV6-5 and TRBJ1-2; D ambiguous. Trimming left V 0 bases short and J 8 bases short, with 7 bases between. CDR1 and CDR2 (germline): MNHEY, SVGAGI. The CDR3 loop spans 12 amino acids. CDR3 region: CASSYSNVGYTF. The CDR3 DNA follows: TGTGCCAGCAGTTACTCTAATGTGGGCTACACCTTC.

V usage is TRBV6-5 and J usage is TRBJ1-6, with 8 bases that match TRBD1. V lost 5 bases to trimming and J lost 0 bases; unmatched junction nucleotides: 3. Germline CDR1 reads MNHEY; CDR2 reads SVGAGI. CDR3 length: 16 residues. CDR3 loop: CASSGTGSSYNSPLHF. As DNA, the CDR3 is TGTGCCAGCAGTGGGACAGGTAGCTCCTATAATTCACCCCTCCACTTT.

The chain recombines TRBV29-1 with TRBJ1-2; D unclear. The length of the CDR3 is 11 residues. The germline gives CDR1 SQVTM, CDR2 ANQGSEA. V shed 5 bases and J shed 6 bases, with 10 bases lying between them. CDR3 region: CSVPGYDGYTF. The DNA for the CDR3 is TGCAGCGTTCCGGGGTATGATGGCTACACCTTC.

This clonotype was seen a handful of times. The chain carries TRBV29-1 and TRBJ1-2, with D unclear. CDR1 and CDR2 from the germline V gene are SQVTM and ANQGSEA. This CDR3 has 11 amino acids. The V end was cut by 4 bases, the J end by 4 bases, with 7 bases between. The CDR3 nucleotides read TGCAGCGTTGCGATTCGCTATGGCTACACCTTC. Residues: CSVAIRYGYTF. Complete variable domain (other parts from reference TRBV29-1 and TRBJ1-2): SAVISQKPSRDICQRGTSLTIQCQVDSQVTMMFWYRQQPGQSLTLIATANQGSEATYESGFVIDKFPISRPNLTFSTLTVSNMSPEDSSIYLCSVAIRYGYTFGSGTRLTVV.

The chain is built from TRBV5-4 and TRBJ2-7, with 9 nucleotides matching TRBD1. CDR3 length: 15 amino acids. Germline-derived CDR1 and CDR2 are SGHNT and YYREEE (reference sequence). Losses at the gene ends were 0 bases for V and 0 bases for J; bases not matched to a gene: 1. The CDR3 bases are TGTGCCAGCAGCTTGGACAGGGGGCCCTCCTACGAGCAGTACTTC. Its protein product is CASSLDRGPSYEQYF.

The chain combines TRBV11-1 with TRBJ2-1; 10 bases match TRBD2. Germline assignment: CDR1 SGHAT and CDR2 FQDESV (reference sequence). The CDR3 has 16 amino acids. The ends lost 4 bases at V and 5 bases at J; junction bases unmatched: 8. CDR3 DNA: TGTGCCAGCAGCTCGACCGGGACTAGCGAAAACAATGAGCAGTTCTTC. It codes for CASSSTGTSENNEQFF.

V is TRBV29-1 and J is TRBJ2-1, with 9 bases aligning to TRBD2. The germline gives CDR1 SQVTM, CDR2 ANQGSEA. The CDR3 consists of 15 residues. V gave up 6 bases and J gave up 1 base; unmatched junction bases: 7. For the CDR3, the DNA is TGCAGCGTCGAGCTAGCGGGATGGTCCTACAATGAGCAGTTCTTC. It codes for CSVELAGWSYNEQFF.

The J gene is TRBJ1-3, the V gene TRBV29-1; D perhaps matches TRBD1 (6 bases). Trimming took off 6 bases at V and 0 bases at J, with 15 bases between the two ends. This CDR3 region has 15 residues. CDR1 and CDR2 (germline): SQVTM, ANQGSEA. Here the CDR3 DNA reads TGCAGCGTCGGTCGGAGGGGGAGCTCTGGAAACACCATATATTTT. Its translation: CSVGRRGSSGNTIYF.

This chain connects TRBV27 to TRBJ2-7; the match to TRBD2 covers 13 bases. Germline V lookup: CDR1 MNHEY, CDR2 SMNVEV (reference sequence). This CDR3 is built from 16 residues. V shed 3 bases and J 7 bases; nucleotides not matched to a gene: 9. The CDR3 nucleotides are TGTGCCAGCAGTTTGAGGACTAGCGGGAGTTTAGGAGAGCAGTACTTC. As protein: CASSLRTSGSLGEQYF.

This rearrangement joins TRBV6-5 to TRBJ2-7; TRBD1 matches at 8 bases. The CDR3 loop spans 17 amino acids. Germline loops: CDR1 MNHEY, CDR2 SVGAGI. Trimming removed 5 bases from V and 2 bases from J; junction bases left unmatched: 14. The CDR3 region has the DNA TGTGCCAGCAGTCTACAGGGGGAGACGACTTCGGCCTACGAGCAGTACTTC. Amino acid sequence: CASSLQGETTSAYEQYF.

The rearrangement links TRBV2 to TRBJ2-3; the D is unclear. CDR3 length: 15 amino acids. The germline CDR1 and CDR2 sequences are SNHLY and FYNNEI. Trimming cost V 1 base and J 5 bases, with 13 bases left between them. The CDR3 protein is CASSEVGQAVDTQYF. As DNA, the CDR3 is TGTGCCAGCAGTGAAGTCGGCCAAGCCGTAGATACGCAGTATTTT. Full variable domain (missing parts from reference TRBV2 and TRBJ2-3): EPEVTQTPSHQVTQMGQEVILRCVPISNHLYFYWYRQILGQKVEFLVSFYNNEISEKSEIFDDQFSVERPDGSNFTLKIRSTKLEDSAMYFCASSEVGQAVDTQYFGPGTRLTVL.

In this sample, this clonotype turned up a few times. This sequence joins TRBV29-1 and TRBJ1-2; a weak D match, TRBD1 (6 bases). V was pared by 4 bases and J by 5 bases, with 11 bases between. The CDR3 covers 12 residues. Looked up from germline, CDR1 is SQVTM and CDR2 is ANQGSEA. The chain's CDR3 is CSVAEGGYGYTF. In nucleotides, the CDR3 is TGCAGCGTTGCGGAAGGGGGATATGGCTACACCTTC.

The chain joins TRBV5-1 to TRBJ2-7; D remains ambiguous. Germline V gene sequence: CDR1 SGHRS, CDR2 YFSETQ. The CDR3 totals 15 residues. The germline V and J ends were trimmed by 0 bases and 0 bases, with 10 bases remaining between them. CDR3 sequence reads: CASSLELAPSYEQYF. CDR3 DNA: TGCGCCAGCAGCTTGGAGTTGGCACCCTCCTACGAGCAGTACTTC.

This clonotype was counted a few times. Relative to the germline gene, one junction end is altered; a read error may explain this. The rearrangement uses TRBV11-3 and TRBJ2-5, with 8 bases matching TRBD2. Germline V gives CDR1 SGHNT, CDR2 YENEEA. CDR3 length: 19 residues. CDR3 residues: CAGSLGWLAGASGGETQYF. CDR3 in DNA: TGTGCCGGCAGCTTAGGTTGGCTAGCGGGCGCCAGCGGAGGAGAGACCCAGTACTTC.

This clonotype was seen just once. The chain couples TRBV29-1 to TRBJ2-1; D is unresolved. V lost 7 bases, J lost 0 bases, and 10 bases lay in between. This CDR3 has 13 amino acids. CDR1 and CDR2 (germline): SQVTM, ANQGSEA. The CDR3 DNA reads TGCAGCGCTTCTACTGGCTCCTACAATGAGCAGTTCTTC. Protein sequence: CSASTGSYNEQFF.

The J gene is TRBJ1-6, the V gene TRBV12-3 or TRBV12-4; D gene ambiguous. The CDR3 contains 14 residues. Trimming cost V 8 bases and J 0 bases, with 8 bases left between them. The CDR3 is CASGSSSYNSPLHF. In nucleotides, the CDR3 is TGTGCCAGCGGCAGTAGCTCCTATAATTCACCCCTCCACTTT.

The gene calls are TRBV15 and TRBJ2-7, with no clear D. Germline V CDR1 and CDR2: LNHNV, YYDKDF (reference sequence). V was shortened by 0 bases and J by 3 bases, with 6 bases between the two germline ends. The CDR3 is made up of 13 amino acids. CDR3 protein: CATSRDSLYEQYV. The CDR3 DNA sequence: TGTGCCACCAGCAGAGATTCCCTCTACGAGCAGTACGTC.

The CDR3 nucleotides are TGCAGCGTTGGGGCAGCCCAAGAGACCCAGTACTTC. Translated, it gives CSVGAAQETQYF. The J gene is TRBJ2-5, the V gene TRBV29-1; D remains ambiguous. CDR3 length: 12 residues. From germline, CDR1 is SQVTM and CDR2 ANQGSEA. V lost 4 bases to trimming and J lost 1 base, with 7 bases between them.

This clonotype was recorded a few times. The rearrangement joins TRBV29-1 to TRBJ2-1, with 8 bases fitting TRBD2. With 4 bases clipped from V and 1 base from J, the junction kept 6 bases outside the gene matches. The CDR3 covers 15 residues. Per germline, CDR1 SQVTM and CDR2 ANQGSEA. The CDR3 region is CSVVPRGESYNEQFF. The CDR3 coding sequence is TGCAGCGTTGTCCCGCGGGGGGAGTCCTACAATGAGCAGTTCTTC.